The 14 T cell receptor beta chains below come from one sample, sequenced in a study of human T cells and chemical hapten exposure (dated by TCRdb to the early 2020s). Interpreted using the paper, the time point label stands for: pre-sensitization, week 0. The meaning of the sample's treatment or condition label: therapeutic diphenylcyclopropenone sensitization with weekly scalp DPC. The library was produced with RACE. TCRdb names NextSeq 500 as the instrument used. TCRdb itself trimmed the public reads at Q25 with fastp, ran MiXCR and retained productive beta chains. Rows with a matching CDR3 protein are joined into one entry that keeps the most common DNA and genes. The sample table contains 350,000 to 450,000 distinct CDR3 sequences; only one count was recorded for around 5.5% of them. Together, the top ten hold just over 2.5% of the sample. The sample here was whole blood, taken in connection with sensitization to the hapten diphenylcyclopropenone (DPC). The receptors shown here come from a woman between 50 and 59 years old with alopecia areata. Some clones in this sample may be carry-over from other donors' samples.

In this sample, this clonotype turned up many times. The chain employs TRBV4-2 and TRBJ2-7; D is possibly TRBD1 or TRBD2 (5 bases each). V was shortened by 6 bases and J by 0 bases, with 15 bases between the two germline ends. Germline V gene sequence: CDR1 LGHNA, CDR2 YNFKEQ. The CDR3 runs to 15 residues. DNA of the CDR3: TGTGCCAGCAGTCCAAGGGGCAGCGGCTCCTACGAGCAGTACTTC. Its protein is CASSPRGSGSYEQYF.

At least ten counts were recorded for this clonotype. The V call is TRBV6-6, the J call TRBJ2-5; 8 nucleotides match TRBD2. CDR3 length: 15 amino acids. Germline-derived CDR1 and CDR2 are MNHNY and SVGAGI (reference sequence). Germline trimming cut 6 bases from V and 3 bases from J; bases unmatched to any gene: 9. The DNA of the CDR3 is TGTGCCAGCAGATCCCCGGCGGGGGGTGAAGAGACCCAGTACTTC. Its translation: CASRSPAGGEETQYF.

This clonotype was seen only a few times. The genes are TRBV7-2 and TRBJ2-5; D is perhaps TRBD2 (7 bases). The V end was cut by 8 bases, the J end by 5 bases, with 21 bases between. The CDR3 extends over 15 amino acids. CDR1 SGHTA and CDR2 FQGNSA come from the germline V gene. Here the CDR3 reads CASSLAGAQLETQYF. Written as DNA, the CDR3 is TGTGCCAGCTCCCTCGCGGGGGCTCAACTGGAGACCCAGTACTTC.

Regarding this clonotype: No conserved phenylalanine or tryptophan is present at the end of the CDR3, so a read error is the likely explanation. This chain connects TRBV28 to TRBJ2-1; a weak D match, TRBD1 (7 bases). Trimming took off 6 bases at V and 4 bases at J, with 13 bases between the two ends. The V gene's germline CDR1 is MDHEN and CDR2 SYDVKM. This CDR3 region has 14 residues. DNA for the CDR3: TGTGCCAGCAGCTTCAGGGGGGCTTACAATGAGCAGTTCCTC. The encoded protein is CASSFRGAYNEQFL.

The rearrangement uses TRBV24-1 and TRBJ2-1; 9 nucleotides agree with TRBD2. The length of the CDR3 is 14 residues. Germline lookup yields CDR1 KGHDR and CDR2 SFDVKD. The ends lost 10 bases at V and 7 bases at J; junction bases unmatched: 10. The CDR3 coding sequence is TGTGCCACGGGTGCGGGGGGGCTGAGGAATGAGCAGTTCTTC. Translating gives CATGAGGLRNEQFF.

This clonotype occurred many times. The chain carries TRBV12-3 or TRBV12-4 and TRBJ1-1; unclear D gene. The CDR3 totals 11 residues. Trimming took off 5 bases at V and 5 bases at J, with 6 bases between the two ends. The CDR3 region is CASSRLTEAFF. CDR3 nucleotides: TGTGCCAGCAGTCGTCTAACTGAAGCTTTCTTT.

This clonotype turned up a few times. V and J are TRBV20-1 and TRBJ1-1; D is unresolved. The V and J ends lost 8 bases and 10 bases respectively, with 11 bases between them. Germline V CDR1 and CDR2: DFQATT, SNEGSKA (reference sequence). The CDR3 loop spans 9 amino acids. The CDR3 coding sequence is TGCAGTACAAAGTGGGGAGCTTTCTTT. This gives the protein CSTKWGAFF.

At least ten counts were recorded for this clonotype. The J gene is TRBJ1-6, the V gene TRBV5-1, with D unresolved. Germline V gives CDR1 SGHRS, CDR2 YFSETQ. The CDR3 extends over 14 amino acids. Trimming removed 0 bases from V and 7 bases from J, with 8 bases in between. This CDR3 is CASSLGTENSPLHF. As DNA, the CDR3 is TGCGCCAGCAGCTTGGGGACGGAAAATTCACCCCTCCACTTT.

The V call is TRBV20-1, the J call TRBJ2-5; 13 bases align to TRBD2. CDR1 and CDR2 (germline): DFQATT, SNEGSKA (reference sequence). The trim removed 6 bases at V and 2 bases at J, leaving 9 bases unmatched. This CDR3 is 16 amino acids long. CDR3 loop: CSAFPGTSGVQETQYF. The CDR3 nucleotides are TGCAGTGCCTTCCCCGGGACTAGCGGGGTACAAGAGACCCAGTACTTC.

This clonotype was detected ten times or more. V usage is TRBV2 and J usage is TRBJ2-3; the D is unclear. Trimming left V 8 bases short and J 2 bases short, with 14 bases between. Germline V gene sequence: CDR1 SNHLY, CDR2 FYNNEI. This CDR3 spans 14 amino acids. CDR3 in amino acids: CASLTQVNTDTQYF. In DNA, the CDR3 is TGTGCCAGCTTAACGCAGGTGAACACAGATACGCAGTATTTT.

This clonotype was observed a few times. The chain combines TRBV28 with TRBJ1-4; a possible D gene is TRBD1 (6 bases). CDR1 MDHEN and CDR2 SYDVKM come from the germline V gene. This CDR3 comprises 15 residues. Trimming took off 2 bases at V and 5 bases at J, with 12 bases between the two ends. The CDR3 DNA follows: TGTGCCAGCAGTTTAGGGGACATTCCAAATGAAAAACTGTTTTTT. Translation: CASSLGDIPNEKLFF.

This clonotype was observed at least ten times. The chain carries TRBV28 and TRBJ2-7, with TRBD1 matching 7 bases. The CDR3 sequence is 15 residues long. In germline, CDR1 is MDHEN, CDR2 SYDVKM. Trimming cost V 5 bases and J 3 bases; bases outside gene matches: 10. The CDR3 nucleotides are TGTGCCAGCAGTCCTGACCCGGGACAGCGCTACGAGCAGTACTTC. This codes for CASSPDPGQRYEQYF.

This clonotype was counted at least ten times. V and J are TRBV20-1 and TRBJ2-5; 11 positions match TRBD2. V lost 5 bases, J lost 6 bases, and 11 bases stayed unmatched. CDR3 length equals 15 residues. Germline V lookup: CDR1 DFQATT, CDR2 SNEGSKA (reference sequence). The CDR3 region is CSALQLAGAGKTQYF. The CDR3 nucleotides are TGCAGTGCTTTACAACTAGCGGGAGCTGGGAAGACCCAGTACTTC.

At least ten counts were recorded for this clonotype. The rearrangement uses TRBV2 and TRBJ2-1; 7 bases are shared with TRBD2. Trimming took 5 bases from V and 2 from J; bases not matched to a gene: 12. Germline V CDR1 and CDR2: SNHLY, FYNNEI. The length of the CDR3 is 17 residues. CDR3 in amino acids: CASSKGILAVTYNEQFF. The DNA for the CDR3 is TGTGCCAGCAGTAAGGGCATCCTAGCGGTTACCTACAATGAGCAGTTCTTC.